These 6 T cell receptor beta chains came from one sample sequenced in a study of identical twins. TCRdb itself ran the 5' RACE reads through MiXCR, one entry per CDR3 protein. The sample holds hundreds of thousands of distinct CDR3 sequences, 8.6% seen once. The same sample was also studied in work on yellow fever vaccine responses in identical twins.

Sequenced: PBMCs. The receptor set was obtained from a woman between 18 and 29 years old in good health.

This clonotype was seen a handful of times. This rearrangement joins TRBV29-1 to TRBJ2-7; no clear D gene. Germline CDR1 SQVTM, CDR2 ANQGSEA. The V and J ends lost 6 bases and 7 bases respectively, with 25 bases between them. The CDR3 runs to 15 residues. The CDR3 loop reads CSVAEVMGTHREQYF. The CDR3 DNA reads TGCAGCGTAGCCGAAGTTATGGGAACCCACAGAGAGCAGTACTTC.

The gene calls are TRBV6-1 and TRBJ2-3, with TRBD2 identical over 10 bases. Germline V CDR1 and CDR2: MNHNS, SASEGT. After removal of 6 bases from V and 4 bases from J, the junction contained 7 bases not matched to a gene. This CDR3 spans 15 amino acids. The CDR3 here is CASSDTSGASDTQYF. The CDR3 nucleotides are TGTGCCAGCAGCGACACTAGCGGGGCGTCAGATACGCAGTATTTT.

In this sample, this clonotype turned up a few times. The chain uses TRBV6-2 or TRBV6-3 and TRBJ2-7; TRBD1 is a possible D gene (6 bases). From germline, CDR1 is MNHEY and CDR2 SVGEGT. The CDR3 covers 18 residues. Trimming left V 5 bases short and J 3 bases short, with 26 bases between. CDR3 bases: TGTGCCAGCAGTCCTGGACAGTTTTTACCCCGGGACGACTACGAGCAGTACTTC. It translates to CASSPGQFLPRDDYEQYF.

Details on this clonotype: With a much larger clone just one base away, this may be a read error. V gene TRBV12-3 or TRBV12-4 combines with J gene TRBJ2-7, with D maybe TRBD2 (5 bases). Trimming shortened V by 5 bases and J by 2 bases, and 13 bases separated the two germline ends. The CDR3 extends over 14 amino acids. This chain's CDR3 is CASSPEDGAYEQYF. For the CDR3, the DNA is TGTGCCAGCAGTCCGGAGGACGGAGCCTACGAGCAGTACTTC.

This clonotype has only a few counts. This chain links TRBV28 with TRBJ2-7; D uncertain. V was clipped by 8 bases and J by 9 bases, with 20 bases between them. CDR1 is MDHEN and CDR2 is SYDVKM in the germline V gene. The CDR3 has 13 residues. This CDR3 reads CASGLRTPLWQYF. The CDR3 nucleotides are TGTGCCAGCGGCCTCCGGACCCCACTTTGGCAGTACTTC.

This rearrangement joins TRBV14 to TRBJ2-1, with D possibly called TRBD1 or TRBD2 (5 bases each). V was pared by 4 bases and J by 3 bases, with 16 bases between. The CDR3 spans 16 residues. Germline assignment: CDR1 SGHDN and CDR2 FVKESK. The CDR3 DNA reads TGTGCCAGCAGCCTAACTAGACAGCTCTACTACAATGAGCAGTTCTTC. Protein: CASSLTRQLYYNEQFF.